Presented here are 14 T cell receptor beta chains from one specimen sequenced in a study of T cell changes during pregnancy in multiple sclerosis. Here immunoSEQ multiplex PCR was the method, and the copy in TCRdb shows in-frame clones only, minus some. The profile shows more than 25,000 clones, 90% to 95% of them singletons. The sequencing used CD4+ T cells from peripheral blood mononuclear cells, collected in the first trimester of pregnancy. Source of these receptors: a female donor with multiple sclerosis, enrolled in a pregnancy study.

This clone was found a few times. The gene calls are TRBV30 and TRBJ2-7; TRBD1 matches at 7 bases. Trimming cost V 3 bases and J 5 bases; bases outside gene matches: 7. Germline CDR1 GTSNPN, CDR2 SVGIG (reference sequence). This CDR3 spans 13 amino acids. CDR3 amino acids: CAWSRDSTHEQYF. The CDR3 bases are TGTGCCTGGAGCCGGGACAGTACCCACGAGCAGTACTTC.

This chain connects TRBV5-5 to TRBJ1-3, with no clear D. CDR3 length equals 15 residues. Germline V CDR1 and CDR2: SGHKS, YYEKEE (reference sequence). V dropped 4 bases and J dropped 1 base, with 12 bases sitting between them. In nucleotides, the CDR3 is TGTGCCAGCAGCCTCCTTAGAGGGTCTGGAAACACCATATATTTT. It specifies CASSLLRGSGNTIYF.

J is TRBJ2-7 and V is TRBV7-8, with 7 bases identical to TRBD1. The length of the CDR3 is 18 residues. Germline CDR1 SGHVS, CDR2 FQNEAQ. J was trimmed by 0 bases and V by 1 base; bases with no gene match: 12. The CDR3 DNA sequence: TGTGCCAGCAGCTTAGTAGGGGCAAGGGGGCGAAGCTCCTACGAGCAGTACTTC. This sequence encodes CASSLVGARGRSSYEQYF. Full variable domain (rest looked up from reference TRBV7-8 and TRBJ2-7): GAGVSQSPRYKVAKRGQDVALRCDPISGHVSLFWYQQALGQGPEFLTYFQNEAQLDKSGLPSDRFFAERPEGSVSTLKIQRTQQEDSAVYLCASSLVGARGRSSYEQYFGPGTRLTVT.

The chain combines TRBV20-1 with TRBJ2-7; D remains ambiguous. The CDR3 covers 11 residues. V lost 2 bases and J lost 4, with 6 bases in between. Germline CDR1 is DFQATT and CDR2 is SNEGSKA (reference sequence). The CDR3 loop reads CSARPGYEQYF. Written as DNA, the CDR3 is TGCAGTGCTAGACCGGGTTACGAGCAGTACTTC.

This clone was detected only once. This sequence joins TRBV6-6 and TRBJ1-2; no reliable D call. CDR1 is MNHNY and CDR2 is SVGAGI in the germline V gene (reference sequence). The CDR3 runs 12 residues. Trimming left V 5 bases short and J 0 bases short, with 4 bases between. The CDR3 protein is CASSLANYGYTF. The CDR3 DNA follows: TGTGCCAGCAGTCTCGCTAACTATGGCTACACCTTC.

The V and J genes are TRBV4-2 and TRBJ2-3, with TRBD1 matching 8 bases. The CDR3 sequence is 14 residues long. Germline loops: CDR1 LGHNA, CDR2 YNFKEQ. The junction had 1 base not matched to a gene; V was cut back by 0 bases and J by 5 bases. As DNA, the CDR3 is TGTGCCAGCAGCCAAGACAGGGGGCGAGATACGCAGTATTTT. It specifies CASSQDRGRDTQYF.

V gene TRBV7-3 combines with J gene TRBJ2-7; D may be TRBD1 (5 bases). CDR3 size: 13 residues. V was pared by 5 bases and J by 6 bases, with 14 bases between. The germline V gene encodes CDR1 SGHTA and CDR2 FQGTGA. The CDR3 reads CASSPHQGGEQYF. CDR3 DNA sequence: TGTGCCAGCAGCCCCCATCAGGGTGGCGAGCAGTACTTC.

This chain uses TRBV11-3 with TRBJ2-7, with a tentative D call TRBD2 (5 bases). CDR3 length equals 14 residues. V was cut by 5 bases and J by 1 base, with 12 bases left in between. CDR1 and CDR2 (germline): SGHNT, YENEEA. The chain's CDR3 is CASSVGRGSYEQYF. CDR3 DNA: TGTGCCAGCAGCGTTGGACGGGGATCCTACGAGCAGTACTTC.

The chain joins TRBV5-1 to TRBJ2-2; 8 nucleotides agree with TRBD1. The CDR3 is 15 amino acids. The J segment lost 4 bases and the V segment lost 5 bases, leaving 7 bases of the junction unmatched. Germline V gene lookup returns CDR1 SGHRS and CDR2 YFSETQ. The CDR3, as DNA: TGCGCCAGCAGGCCCCAGGGGGCGGGCACCGGGGAGCTGTTTTTT. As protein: CASRPQGAGTGELFF.

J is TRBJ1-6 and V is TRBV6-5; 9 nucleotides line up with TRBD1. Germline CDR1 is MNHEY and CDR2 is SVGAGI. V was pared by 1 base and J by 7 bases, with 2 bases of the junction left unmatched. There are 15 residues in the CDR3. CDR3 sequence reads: CASSYLGQGNSPLHF. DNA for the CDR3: TGTGCCAGCAGTTACTTAGGACAGGGGAATTCACCCCTCCACTTT.

CDR3 loop: CASSEAGLSYEQYF. The CDR3 DNA sequence: TGTGCCAGCAGTGAAGCTGGCCTCTCCTACGAGCAGTACTTC. The J gene is TRBJ2-7, the V gene TRBV6-1, with D unresolved. V was pared by 0 bases and J by 0 bases, with 6 bases between. The CDR3 runs to 14 residues. From germline, CDR1 is MNHNS and CDR2 SASEGT.

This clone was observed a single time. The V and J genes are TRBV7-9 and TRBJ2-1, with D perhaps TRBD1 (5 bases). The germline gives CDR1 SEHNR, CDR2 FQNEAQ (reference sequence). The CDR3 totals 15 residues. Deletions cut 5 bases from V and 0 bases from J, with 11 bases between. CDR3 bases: TGTGCCAGCAGCCCCCAAGGGGCCTCCTACAATGAGCAGTTCTTC. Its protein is CASSPQGASYNEQFF.

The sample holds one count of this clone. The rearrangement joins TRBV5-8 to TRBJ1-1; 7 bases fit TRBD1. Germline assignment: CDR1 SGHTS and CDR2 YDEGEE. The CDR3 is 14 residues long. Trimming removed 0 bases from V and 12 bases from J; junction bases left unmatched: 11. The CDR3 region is CASSLEGAGGITFF. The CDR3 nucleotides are TGTGCCAGCAGCTTGGAGGGGGCAGGGGGAATAACTTTCTTT.

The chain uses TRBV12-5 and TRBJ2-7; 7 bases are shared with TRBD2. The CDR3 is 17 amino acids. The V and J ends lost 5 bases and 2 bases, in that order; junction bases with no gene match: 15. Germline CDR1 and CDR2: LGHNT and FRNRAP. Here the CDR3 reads CASGGSGGKITPYEQYF. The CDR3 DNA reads TGTGCTAGTGGTGGATCGGGGGGAAAAATTACTCCCTACGAGCAGTACTTC.